This T cell receptor beta chain is from a study of ipilimumab plus nivolumab after autologous stem cell transplantation. Study-wide context: DLBCL patients had primary refractory or relapsed disease.

TCRdb's copy holds only in-frame clones and misses some; the assay was immunoSEQ multiplex PCR. The sample shows approximately 84,000 clones, about 83% of them seen only once. Germline CDR1 SGHVS, CDR2 FNYEAQ. CDR3 length: 18 residues. The ends were cut back, 4 bases at V and 4 bases at J, with 22 bases in the middle. The chain has TRBV7-6 and TRBJ2-2; weak D call: TRBD2 (7 bases). The origin of this receptor is a male donor with diffuse large B-cell lymphoma. This specimen consisted of PBMCs, obtained in a trial of ipilimumab plus nivolumab as post-transplant consolidation. CDR3 in amino acids: CASSSLLGGGPGTGELFF. CDR3 coding DNA: TGTGCCAGCAGCTCCCTCCTGGGGGGGGGCCCCGGCACCGGGGAGCTGTTTTTT. Based on the CDR3 plus reference TRBV7-6 and TRBJ2-2, the full variable domain is GAGVSQSPRYKVTKRGQDVALRCDPISGHVSLYWYRQALGQGPEFLTYFNYEAQQDKSGLPNDRFSAERPEGSISTLTIQRTEQRDSAMYRCASSSLLGGGPGTGELFFGEGSRLTVL.